This passage covers 8 T cell receptor beta chains from one sample sequenced in a study of blood T cell repertoires in COVID-19. This table comes from immunoSEQ multiplex PCR, and its TCRdb copy is limited to in-frame clones, with some not included. The repertoire holds some 70,000 clones, with 90% as singletons. The source material was peripheral blood. These receptors were obtained from a man aged 45 to 65 with COVID-19, enrolled during active disease.

V is TRBV2 and J is TRBJ2-7, with D possibly being TRBD1 (5 bases). The germline CDR1 and CDR2 sequences are SNHLY and FYNNEI. The V and J ends lost 5 bases and 0 bases respectively, with 14 bases between them. The CDR3 consists of 15 residues. The CDR3 protein is CASSRRGISSYEQYF. The CDR3 nucleotides read TGTGCCAGCAGTAGAAGGGGTATAAGCTCCTACGAGCAGTACTTC.

The rearrangement links TRBV28 to TRBJ1-1; weak D call: TRBD1 (6 bases). The V gene lost 5 bases and the J gene lost 11 bases, with 15 bases spanning the gap. Germline assignment: CDR1 MDHEN and CDR2 SYDVKM. The CDR3 has 12 amino acids. CDR3: CASSLETGAAFF. CDR3 in DNA: TGTGCCAGCAGTCTCGAGACAGGTGCCGCTTTCTTT.

The chain recombines TRBV7-9 with TRBJ2-5; TRBD1 matches at 7 bases. This CDR3 has 14 amino acids. The germline V gene encodes CDR1 SEHNR and CDR2 FQNEAQ (reference sequence). V shed 5 bases and J 4 bases; nucleotides not matched to a gene: 7. The CDR3, as DNA: TGTGCCAGCAGCGCCGGACAGGACGGAGAGACCCAGTACTTC. This translates into CASSAGQDGETQYF.

The genes are TRBV18 and TRBJ1-1; 7 nucleotides line up with TRBD1. Trimming at V came to 2 bases and at J to 5 bases, leaving 2 bases not matched to a gene. CDR3 length: 13 residues. Germline values: CDR1 KGHSH, CDR2 LQKENI. CDR3 nucleotides: TGTGCCAGCTCACCAGACAGGGAAACTGAAGCTTTCTTT. Protein product: CASSPDRETEAFF.

The rearrangement joins TRBV6-5 to TRBJ1-1, with D perhaps matching TRBD1 (5 bases). The CDR3 consists of 14 residues. Trimming stripped 6 bases from V and 7 bases from J, with 18 bases between. CDR1 and CDR2 from the germline V gene are MNHEY and SVGAGI. CDR3 in amino acids: CASRMDWGGGEAFF. The DNA for the CDR3 is TGTGCCAGCAGGATGGACTGGGGGGGAGGTGAAGCTTTCTTT.

J is TRBJ2-5 and V is TRBV5-5; TRBD1 aligns across 7 bases. V was pared by 1 base and J by 2 bases, with 2 bases of the junction left unmatched. Germline V gene data show CDR1 as SGHKS and CDR2 as YYEKEE (reference sequence). The CDR3 sequence is 14 residues long. CDR3 region: CASSLFRGQETQYF. The CDR3, as DNA: TGTGCCAGCAGCTTGTTCAGGGGGCAAGAGACCCAGTACTTC.

This clone was counted once. The CDR3, as DNA: TGTGCCAGCACCCTGAGTGGGAGCTCCTACAATGAGCAGTTCTTC. Translation gives CASTLSGSSYNEQFF. The chain is built from TRBV5-4 and TRBJ2-1, with D possibly being TRBD2 (5 bases). V gave up 6 bases and J gave up 0 bases, with 13 bases separating them. The length of the CDR3 is 15 residues. Germline CDR1 and CDR2: SGHNT and YYREEE (reference sequence).

The chain employs TRBV11-2 and TRBJ2-7, with 8 bases aligning to TRBD2. Trimming at V came to 5 bases and at J to 5 bases, leaving 11 bases not matched to a gene. CDR1 SGHAT and CDR2 FQNNGV come from the germline V gene. The length of the CDR3 is 15 residues. CDR3 sequence: CASSRNPTGGDEQYF. DNA of the CDR3: TGTGCCAGCAGCCGCAATCCGACGGGGGGGGACGAGCAGTACTTC.